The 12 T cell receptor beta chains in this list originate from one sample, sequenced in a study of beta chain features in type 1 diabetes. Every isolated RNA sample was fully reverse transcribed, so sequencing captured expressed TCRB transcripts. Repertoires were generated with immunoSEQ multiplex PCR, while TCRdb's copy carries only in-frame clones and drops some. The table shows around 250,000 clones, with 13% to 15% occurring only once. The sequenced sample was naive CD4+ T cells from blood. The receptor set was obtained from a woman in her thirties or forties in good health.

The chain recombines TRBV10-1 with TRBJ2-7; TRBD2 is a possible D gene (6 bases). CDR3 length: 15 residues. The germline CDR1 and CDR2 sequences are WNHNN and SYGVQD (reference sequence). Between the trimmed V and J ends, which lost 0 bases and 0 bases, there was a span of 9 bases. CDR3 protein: CASSESDGSSYEQYF. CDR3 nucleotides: TGCGCCAGCAGTGAGTCCGACGGGAGCTCCTACGAGCAGTACTTC.

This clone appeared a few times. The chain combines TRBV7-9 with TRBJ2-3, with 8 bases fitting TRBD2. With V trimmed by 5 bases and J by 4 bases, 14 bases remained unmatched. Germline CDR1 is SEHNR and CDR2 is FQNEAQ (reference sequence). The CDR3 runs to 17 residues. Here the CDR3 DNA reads TGTGCCAGCAGCCGGGTCCCGGCGGGGGGCCGGGCAGATACGCAGTATTTT. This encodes CASSRVPAGGRADTQYF.

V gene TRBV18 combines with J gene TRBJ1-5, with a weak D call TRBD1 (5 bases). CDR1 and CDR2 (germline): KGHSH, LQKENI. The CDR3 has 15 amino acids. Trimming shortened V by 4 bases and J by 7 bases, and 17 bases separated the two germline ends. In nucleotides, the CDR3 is TGTGCCAGCTCACTTCGGATCGAAGGGGAACAGCCCCAGCATTTT. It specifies CASSLRIEGEQPQHF.

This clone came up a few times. CDR3 nucleotide sequence: TGTGCCAGTAGTATACGCGGCAGGGACGAGCAGTACTTC. It specifies CASSIRGRDEQYF. The V gene is TRBV19, the J gene TRBJ2-7; possible D gene TRBD1, 5 bases. CDR3 size: 13 residues. CDR1 is LNHDA, CDR2 SQIVND, per germline (reference sequence). The V gene lost 2 bases and the J gene lost 5 bases, with 10 bases spanning the gap.

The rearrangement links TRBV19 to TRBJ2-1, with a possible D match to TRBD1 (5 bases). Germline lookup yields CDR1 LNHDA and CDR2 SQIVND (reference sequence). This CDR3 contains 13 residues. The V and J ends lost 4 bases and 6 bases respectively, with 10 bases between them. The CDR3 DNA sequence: TGTGCCAGTAGTAGTAATCAGGGCAATGAGCAGTTCTTC. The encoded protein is CASSSNQGNEQFF.

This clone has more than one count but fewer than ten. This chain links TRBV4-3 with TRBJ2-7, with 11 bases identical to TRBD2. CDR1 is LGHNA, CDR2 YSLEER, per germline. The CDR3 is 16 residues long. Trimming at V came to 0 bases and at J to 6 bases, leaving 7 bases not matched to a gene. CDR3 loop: CASSQDGSGGALEQYF. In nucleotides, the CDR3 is TGCGCCAGCAGCCAAGATGGTAGCGGGGGGGCCCTCGAGCAGTACTTC.

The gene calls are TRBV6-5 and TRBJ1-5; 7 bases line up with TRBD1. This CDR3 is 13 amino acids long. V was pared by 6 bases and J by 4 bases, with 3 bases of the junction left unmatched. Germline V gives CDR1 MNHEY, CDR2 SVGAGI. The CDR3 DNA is TGTGCCAGCAGACGACAGGGAAATCAGCCCCAGCATTTT. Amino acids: CASRRQGNQPQHF.

The CDR3 spells CASSLVATGQGETQYF. In DNA, the CDR3 is TGTGCCAGCAGCTTGGTAGCGACAGGGCAGGGAGAGACCCAGTACTTC. The genes are TRBV5-4 and TRBJ2-5, with TRBD1 matching 7 bases. V was pared by 0 bases and J by 4 bases, with 9 bases of the junction left unmatched. This CDR3 is 16 amino acids long. Germline CDR1 reads SGHNT; CDR2 reads YYREEE (reference sequence).

CDR3 residues: CASSSGFQAPNTGELFF. The CDR3 DNA is TGTGCCAGTAGTTCGGGATTCCAAGCCCCGAACACCGGGGAGCTGTTTTTT. The rearrangement joins TRBV19 to TRBJ2-2, with D tentatively TRBD2 (5 bases). The germline V and J ends were trimmed by 5 bases and 0 bases, with 16 bases remaining between them. CDR3 length: 17 residues. The germline CDR1 and CDR2 sequences are LNHDA and SQIVND (reference sequence). The variable domain in full, with the rest retrieved from reference TRBV19 and TRBJ2-2, is DGGITQSPKYLFRKEGQNVTLSCEQNLNHDAMYWYRQDPGQGLRLIYYSQIVNDFQKGDIAEGYSVSREKKESFPLTVTSAQKNPTAFYLCASSSGFQAPNTGELFFGEGSRLTVL.

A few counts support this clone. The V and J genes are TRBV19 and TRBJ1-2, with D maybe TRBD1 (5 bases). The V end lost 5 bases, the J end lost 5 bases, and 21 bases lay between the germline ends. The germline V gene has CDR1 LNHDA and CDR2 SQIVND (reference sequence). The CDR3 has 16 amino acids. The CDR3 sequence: CASSLDGQGLTYGYTF. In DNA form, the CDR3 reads TGTGCCAGTAGTCTCGATGGGCAGGGTCTTACTTATGGCTACACCTTC.

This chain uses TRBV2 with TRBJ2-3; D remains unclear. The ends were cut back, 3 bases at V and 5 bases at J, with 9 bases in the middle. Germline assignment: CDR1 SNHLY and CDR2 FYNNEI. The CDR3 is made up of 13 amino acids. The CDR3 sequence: CASSEGLGDTQYF. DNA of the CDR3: TGTGCCAGCAGTGAGGGCCTGGGAGATACGCAGTATTTT.

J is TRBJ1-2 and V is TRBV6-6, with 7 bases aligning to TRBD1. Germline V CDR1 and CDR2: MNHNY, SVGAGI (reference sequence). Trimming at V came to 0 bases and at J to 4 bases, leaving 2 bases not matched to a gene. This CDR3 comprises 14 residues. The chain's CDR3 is CASSYSTGFYGYTF. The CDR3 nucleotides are TGTGCCAGCAGTTACTCGACAGGGTTCTATGGCTACACCTTC.